This T cell receptor beta chain was identified during a study of graft-versus-host responses after intestinal transplantation. General observations from the study: The authors found GvH clones in recipient marrow, some appearing first in ileum or blood.

Using immunoSEQ multiplex PCR, the repertoire was profiled, and TCRdb retains in-frame clones only, with some absent. This table has just under 30,000 clones, around 83% appearing once. Regarding this clone: The antigen remains undetermined.

Graft tissue processing released intraepithelial and lamina propria lymphocytes. Germline CDR1 is ENHRY and CDR2 is SYGVKD. The CDR3 has 18 amino acids. V was pared by 6 bases and J by 2 bases, with 14 bases of the junction left unmatched. The sequence came from a human patient who received an intestinal transplant, so some T cells may come from the graft donor. V usage is TRBV10-3 and J usage is TRBJ1-5, with TRBD1 matching 9 bases. The starting material was ileum tissue, obtained 98 days after intestinal transplantation. CDR3 in DNA: TGTGCCATCAGGAGATCCGGGACAGGGCACGGCGGCAATCAGCCCCAGCATTTT. This gives the protein CAIRRSGTGHGGNQPQHF.